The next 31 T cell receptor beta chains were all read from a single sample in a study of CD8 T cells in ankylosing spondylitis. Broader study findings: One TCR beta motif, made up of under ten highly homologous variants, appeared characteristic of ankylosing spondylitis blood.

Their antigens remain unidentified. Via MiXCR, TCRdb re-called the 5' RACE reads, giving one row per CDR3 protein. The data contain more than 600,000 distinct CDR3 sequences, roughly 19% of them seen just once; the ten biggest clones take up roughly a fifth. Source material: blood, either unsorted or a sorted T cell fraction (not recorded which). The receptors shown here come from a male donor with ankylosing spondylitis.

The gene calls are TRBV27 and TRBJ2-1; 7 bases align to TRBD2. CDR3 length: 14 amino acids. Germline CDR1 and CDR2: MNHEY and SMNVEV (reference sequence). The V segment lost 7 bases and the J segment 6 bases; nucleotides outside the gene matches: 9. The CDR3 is CASTAGRGVNEQFF. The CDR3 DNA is TGTGCCAGCACCGCGGGGAGGGGCGTCAATGAGCAGTTCTTC.

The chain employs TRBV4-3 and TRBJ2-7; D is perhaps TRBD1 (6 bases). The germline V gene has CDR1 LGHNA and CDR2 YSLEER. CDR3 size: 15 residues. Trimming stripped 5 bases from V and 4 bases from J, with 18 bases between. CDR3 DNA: TGCGCCAGCAGCGGAGGAACAGGGAACGCATACGAGCAGTACTTC. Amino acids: CASSGGTGNAYEQYF.

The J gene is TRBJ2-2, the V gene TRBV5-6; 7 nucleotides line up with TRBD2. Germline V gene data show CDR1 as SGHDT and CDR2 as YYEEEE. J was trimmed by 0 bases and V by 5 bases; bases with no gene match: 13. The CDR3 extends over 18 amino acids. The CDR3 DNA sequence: TGTGCCAGCAGTCCACTGGGGCTAGCGGAGACGAACACCGGGGAGCTGTTTTTT. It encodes CASSPLGLAETNTGELFF.

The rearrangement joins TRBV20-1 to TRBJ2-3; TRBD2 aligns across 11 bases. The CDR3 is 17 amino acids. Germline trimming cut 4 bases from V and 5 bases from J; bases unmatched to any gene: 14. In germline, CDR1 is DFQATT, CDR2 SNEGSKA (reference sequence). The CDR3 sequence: CSAILAGGPNTIDTQYF. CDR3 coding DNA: TGCAGTGCTATTTTAGCGGGAGGGCCGAACACGATAGATACGCAGTATTTT.

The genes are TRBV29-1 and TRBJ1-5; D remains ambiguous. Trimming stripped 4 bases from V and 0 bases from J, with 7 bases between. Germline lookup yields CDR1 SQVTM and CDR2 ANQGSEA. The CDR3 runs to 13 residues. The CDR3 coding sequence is TGCAGCGTTGCCTTAAATAGCAATCAGCCCCAGCATTTT. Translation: CSVALNSNQPQHF. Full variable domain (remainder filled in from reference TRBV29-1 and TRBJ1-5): SAVISQKPSRDICQRGTSLTIQCQVDSQVTMMFWYRQQPGQSLTLIATANQGSEATYESGFVIDKFPISRPNLTFSTLTVSNMSPEDSSIYLCSVALNSNQPQHFGDGTRLSIL.

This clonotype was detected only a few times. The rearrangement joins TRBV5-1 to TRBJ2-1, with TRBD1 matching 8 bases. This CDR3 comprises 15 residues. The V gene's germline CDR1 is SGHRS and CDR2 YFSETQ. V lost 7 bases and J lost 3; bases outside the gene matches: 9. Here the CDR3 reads CASRVSTGVYNEQFF. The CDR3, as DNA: TGCGCCAGCCGGGTCTCGACAGGGGTCTACAATGAGCAGTTCTTC.

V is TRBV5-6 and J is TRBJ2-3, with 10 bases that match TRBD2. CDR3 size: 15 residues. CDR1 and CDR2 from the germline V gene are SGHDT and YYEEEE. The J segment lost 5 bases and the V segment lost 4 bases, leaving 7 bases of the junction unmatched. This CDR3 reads CASSPERGGRDTQYF. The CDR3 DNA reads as TGTGCCAGCAGCCCAGAGCGGGGGGGCAGAGATACGCAGTATTTT.

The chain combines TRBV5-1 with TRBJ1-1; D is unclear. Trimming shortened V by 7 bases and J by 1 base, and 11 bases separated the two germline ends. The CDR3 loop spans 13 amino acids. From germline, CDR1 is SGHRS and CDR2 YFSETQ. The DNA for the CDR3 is TGCGCCAGCTTCCTGGACGGGAACACTGAAGCTTTCTTT. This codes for CASFLDGNTEAFF.

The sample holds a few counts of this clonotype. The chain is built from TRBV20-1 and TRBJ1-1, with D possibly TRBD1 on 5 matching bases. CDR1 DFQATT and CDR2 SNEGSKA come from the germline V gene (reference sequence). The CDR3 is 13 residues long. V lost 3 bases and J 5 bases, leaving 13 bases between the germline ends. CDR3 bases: TGCAGTGCTAGTTCAGGGCTAGAGACTGAAGCTTTCTTT. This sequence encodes CSASSGLETEAFF.

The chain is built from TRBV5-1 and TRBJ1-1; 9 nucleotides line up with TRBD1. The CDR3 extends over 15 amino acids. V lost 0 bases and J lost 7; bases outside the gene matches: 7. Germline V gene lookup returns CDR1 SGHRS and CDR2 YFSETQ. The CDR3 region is CASSLANRGLGEAFF. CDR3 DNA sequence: TGCGCCAGCAGCTTGGCGAACAGGGGGCTAGGTGAAGCTTTCTTT.

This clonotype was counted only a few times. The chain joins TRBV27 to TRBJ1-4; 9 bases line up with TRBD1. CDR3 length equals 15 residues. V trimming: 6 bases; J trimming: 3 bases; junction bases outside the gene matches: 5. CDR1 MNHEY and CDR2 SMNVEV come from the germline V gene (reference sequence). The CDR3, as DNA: TGTGCCAGCAGACGCCGGACAGGGGCTAATGAAAAACTGTTTTTT. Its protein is CASRRRTGANEKLFF.

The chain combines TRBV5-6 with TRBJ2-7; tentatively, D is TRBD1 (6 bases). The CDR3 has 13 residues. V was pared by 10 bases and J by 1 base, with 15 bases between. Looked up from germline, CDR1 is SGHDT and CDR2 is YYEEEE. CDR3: CAYPPQGSYEQYF. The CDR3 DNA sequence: TGTGCCTACCCTCCGCAGGGGTCCTACGAGCAGTACTTC.

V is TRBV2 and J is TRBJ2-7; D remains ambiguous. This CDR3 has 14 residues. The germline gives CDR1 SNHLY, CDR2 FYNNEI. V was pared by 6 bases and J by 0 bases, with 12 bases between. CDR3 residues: CASRRDWASYEQYF. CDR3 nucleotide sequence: TGTGCCAGCAGACGCGACTGGGCCTCCTACGAGCAGTACTTC. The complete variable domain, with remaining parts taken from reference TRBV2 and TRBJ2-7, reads EPEVTQTPSHQVTQMGQEVILRCVPISNHLYFYWYRQILGQKVEFLVSFYNNEISEKSEIFDDQFSVERPDGSNFTLKIRSTKLEDSAMYFCASRRDWASYEQYFGPGTRLTVT.

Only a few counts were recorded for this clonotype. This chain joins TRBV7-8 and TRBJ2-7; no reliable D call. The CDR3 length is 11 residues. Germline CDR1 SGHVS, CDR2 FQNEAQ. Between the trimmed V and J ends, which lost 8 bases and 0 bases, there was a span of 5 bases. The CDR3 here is CASQSSYEQYF. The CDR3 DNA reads TGTGCCAGCCAGTCCTCCTACGAGCAGTACTTC.

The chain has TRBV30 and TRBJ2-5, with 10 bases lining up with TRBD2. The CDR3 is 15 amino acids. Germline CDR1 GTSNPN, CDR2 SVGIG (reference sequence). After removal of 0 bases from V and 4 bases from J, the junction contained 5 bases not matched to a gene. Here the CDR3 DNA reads TGTGCCTGGAGTGTTCTAGCGGGAGAGGGAGAGACCCAGTACTTC. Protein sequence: CAWSVLAGEGETQYF.

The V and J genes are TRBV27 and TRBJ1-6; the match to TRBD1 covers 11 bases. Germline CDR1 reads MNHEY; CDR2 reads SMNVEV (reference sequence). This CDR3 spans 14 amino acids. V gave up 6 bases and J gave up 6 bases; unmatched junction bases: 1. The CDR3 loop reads CASRDRGLNSPLHF. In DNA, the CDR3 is TGTGCCAGCAGGGACAGGGGGCTTAATTCACCCCTCCACTTT.

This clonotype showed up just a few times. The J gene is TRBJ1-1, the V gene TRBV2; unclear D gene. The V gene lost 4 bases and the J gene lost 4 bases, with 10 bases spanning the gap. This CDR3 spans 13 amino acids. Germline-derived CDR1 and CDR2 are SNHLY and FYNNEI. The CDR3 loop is CASSVVRVTEAFF. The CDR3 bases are TGTGCCAGCAGTGTCGTCAGAGTCACTGAAGCTTTCTTT.

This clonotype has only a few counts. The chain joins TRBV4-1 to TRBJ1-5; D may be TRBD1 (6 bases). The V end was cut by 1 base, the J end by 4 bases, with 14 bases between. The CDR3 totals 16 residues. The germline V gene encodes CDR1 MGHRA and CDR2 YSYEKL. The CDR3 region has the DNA TGCGCCAGCAGCCAAGCCAAGGGGCAGGGGAATCAGCCCCAGCATTTT. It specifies CASSQAKGQGNQPQHF.

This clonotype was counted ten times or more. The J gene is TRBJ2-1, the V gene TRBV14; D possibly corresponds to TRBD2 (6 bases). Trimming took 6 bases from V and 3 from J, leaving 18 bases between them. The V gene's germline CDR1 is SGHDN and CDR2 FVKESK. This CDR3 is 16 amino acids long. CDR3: CASSHWDWSRYNEQFF. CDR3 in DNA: TGTGCCAGCAGTCACTGGGACTGGTCCCGCTACAATGAGCAGTTCTTC.

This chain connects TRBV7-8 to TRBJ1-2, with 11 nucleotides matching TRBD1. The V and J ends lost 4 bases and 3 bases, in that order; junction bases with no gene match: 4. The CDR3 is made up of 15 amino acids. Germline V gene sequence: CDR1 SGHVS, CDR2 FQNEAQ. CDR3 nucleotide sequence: TGTGCCAGCAGCTCGGGACAGGGGGAGGACTATGGCTACACCTTC. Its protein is CASSSGQGEDYGYTF.

The CDR3 is CASSLPEGQGHGYTF. The CDR3 DNA follows: TGCGCCAGCAGCTTACCAGAGGGACAGGGCCATGGCTACACCTTC. The chain combines TRBV5-1 with TRBJ1-2; 9 nucleotides match TRBD1. CDR1 and CDR2 (germline): SGHRS, YFSETQ. After removal of 2 bases from V and 6 bases from J, the junction contained 8 bases not matched to a gene. The CDR3 is made up of 15 amino acids.

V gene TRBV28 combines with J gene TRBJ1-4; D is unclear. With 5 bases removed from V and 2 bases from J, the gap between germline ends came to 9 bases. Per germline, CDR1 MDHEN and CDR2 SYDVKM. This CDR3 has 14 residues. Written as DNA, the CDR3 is TGTGCCAGCAGTAAACGGGTGACTAATGAAAAACTGTTTTTT. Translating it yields CASSKRVTNEKLFF. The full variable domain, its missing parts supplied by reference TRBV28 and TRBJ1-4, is DVKVTQSSRYLVKRTGEKVFLECVQDMDHENMFWYRQDPGLGLRLIYFSYDVKMKEKGDIPEGYSVSREKKERFSLILESASTNQTSMYLCASSKRVTNEKLFFGSGTQLSVL.

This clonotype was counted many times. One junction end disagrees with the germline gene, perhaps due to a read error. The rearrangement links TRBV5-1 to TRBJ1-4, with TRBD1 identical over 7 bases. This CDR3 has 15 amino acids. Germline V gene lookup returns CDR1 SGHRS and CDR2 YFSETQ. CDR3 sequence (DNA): TGTGCCAGCAGTCTCACAGGGGCAACTAATGAAAAACTGTTTTTT. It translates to CASSLTGATNEKLFF.

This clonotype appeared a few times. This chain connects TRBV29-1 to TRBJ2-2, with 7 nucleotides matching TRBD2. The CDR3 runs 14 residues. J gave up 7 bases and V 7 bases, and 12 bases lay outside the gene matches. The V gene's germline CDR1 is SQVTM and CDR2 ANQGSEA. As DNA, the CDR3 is TGCAGCGCCTCATGGGGAGGGCTAGGCGGGGAGCTGTTTTTT. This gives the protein CSASWGGLGGELFF.

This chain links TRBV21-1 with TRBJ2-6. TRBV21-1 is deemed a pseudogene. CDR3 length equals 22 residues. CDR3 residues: CASSKTVGFRPGHLPGANVLTF. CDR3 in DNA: TGTGCCAGCAGCAAAACAGTCGGTTTCAGGCCAGGTCACCTACCTGGGGCCAACGTCCTGACTTTC.

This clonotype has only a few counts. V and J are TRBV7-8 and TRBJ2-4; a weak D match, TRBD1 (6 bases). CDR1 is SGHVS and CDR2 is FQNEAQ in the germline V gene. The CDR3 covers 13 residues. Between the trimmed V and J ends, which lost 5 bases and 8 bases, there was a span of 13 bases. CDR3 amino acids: CASSSTGWDIQYF. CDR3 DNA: TGTGCCAGCAGCAGCACAGGGTGGGACATTCAGTACTTC.

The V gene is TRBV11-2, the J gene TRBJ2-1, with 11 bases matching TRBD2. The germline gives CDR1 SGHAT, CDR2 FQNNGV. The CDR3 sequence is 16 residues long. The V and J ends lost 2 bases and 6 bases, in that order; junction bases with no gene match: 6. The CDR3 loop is CASSLTVSGGANEQFF. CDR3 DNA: TGTGCCAGCAGCTTAACAGTTAGCGGGGGGGCCAATGAGCAGTTCTTC.

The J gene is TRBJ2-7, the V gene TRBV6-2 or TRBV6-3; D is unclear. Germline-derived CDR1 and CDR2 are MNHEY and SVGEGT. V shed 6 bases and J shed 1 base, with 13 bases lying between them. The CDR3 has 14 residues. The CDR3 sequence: CASSPPRVSYEQYF. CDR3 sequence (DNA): TGTGCCAGCAGCCCCCCTCGGGTTTCCTACGAGCAGTACTTC.

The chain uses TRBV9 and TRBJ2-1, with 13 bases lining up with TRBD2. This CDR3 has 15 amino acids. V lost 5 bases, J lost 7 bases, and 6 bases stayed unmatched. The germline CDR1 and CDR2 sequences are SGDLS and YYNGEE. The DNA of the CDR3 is TGTGCCAGCAGACAAGGACTAGCGGGGGAAAATGAGCAGTTCTTC. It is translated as CASRQGLAGENEQFF.

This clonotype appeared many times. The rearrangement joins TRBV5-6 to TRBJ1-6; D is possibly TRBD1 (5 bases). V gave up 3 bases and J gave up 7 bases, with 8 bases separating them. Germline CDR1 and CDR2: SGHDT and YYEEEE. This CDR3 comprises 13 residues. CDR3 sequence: CASSSGQNSPLHF. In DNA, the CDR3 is TGTGCCAGCAGCTCGGGGCAAAATTCACCCCTCCACTTT.

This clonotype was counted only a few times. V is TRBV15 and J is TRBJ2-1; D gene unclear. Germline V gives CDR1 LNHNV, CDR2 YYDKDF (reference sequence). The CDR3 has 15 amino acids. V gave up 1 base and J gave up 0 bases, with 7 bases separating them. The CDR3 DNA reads TGTGCCACCAGCAGAGGAGTAAGCTCCTACAATGAGCAGTTCTTC. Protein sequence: CATSRGVSSYNEQFF.